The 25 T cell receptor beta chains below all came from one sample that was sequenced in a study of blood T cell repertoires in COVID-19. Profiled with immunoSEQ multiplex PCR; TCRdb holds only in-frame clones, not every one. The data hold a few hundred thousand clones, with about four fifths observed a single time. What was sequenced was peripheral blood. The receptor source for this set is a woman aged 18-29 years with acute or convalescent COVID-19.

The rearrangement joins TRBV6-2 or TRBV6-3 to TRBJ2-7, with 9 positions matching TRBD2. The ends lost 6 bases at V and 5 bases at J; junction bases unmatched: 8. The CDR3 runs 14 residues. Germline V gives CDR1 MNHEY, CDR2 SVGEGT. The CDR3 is CASSPLAGFDEQYF. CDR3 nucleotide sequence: TGTGCCAGCAGCCCCCTAGCGGGATTCGACGAGCAGTACTTC.

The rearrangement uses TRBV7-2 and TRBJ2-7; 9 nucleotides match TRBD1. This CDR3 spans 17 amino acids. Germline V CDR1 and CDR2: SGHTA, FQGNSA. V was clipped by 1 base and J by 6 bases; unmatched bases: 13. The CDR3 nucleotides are TGTGCCAGCAGCTTAGAGGCGAGAAACAGGGGGCTAGGCGAGCAGTACTTC. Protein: CASSLEARNRGLGEQYF. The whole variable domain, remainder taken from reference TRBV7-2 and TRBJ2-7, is GAGVSQSPSNKVTEKGKDVELRCDPISGHTALYWYRQSLGQGLEFLIYFQGNSAPDKSGLPSDRFSAERTGGSVSTLTIQRTQQEDSAVYLCASSLEARNRGLGEQYFGPGTRLTVT.

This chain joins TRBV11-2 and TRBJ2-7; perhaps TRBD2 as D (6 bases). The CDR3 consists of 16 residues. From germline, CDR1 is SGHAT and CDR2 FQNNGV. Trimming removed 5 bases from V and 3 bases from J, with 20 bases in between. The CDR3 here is CASSLRRGDGGYEQYF. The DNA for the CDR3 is TGTGCCAGCAGCCTCCGACGAGGAGACGGGGGCTACGAGCAGTACTTC.

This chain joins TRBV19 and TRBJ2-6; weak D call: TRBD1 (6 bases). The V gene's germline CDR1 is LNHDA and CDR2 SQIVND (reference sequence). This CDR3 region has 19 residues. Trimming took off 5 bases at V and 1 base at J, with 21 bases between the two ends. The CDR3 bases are TGTGCCAGTAGTTTTCACCCCCGGGACACCACTTCTGGGGCCAACGTCCTGACTTTC. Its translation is CASSFHPRDTTSGANVLTF.

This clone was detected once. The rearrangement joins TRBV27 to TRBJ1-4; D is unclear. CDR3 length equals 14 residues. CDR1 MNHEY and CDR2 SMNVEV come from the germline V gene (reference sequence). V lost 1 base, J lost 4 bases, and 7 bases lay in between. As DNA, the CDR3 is TGTGCCAGCAGTTTATTGGTCGGTAATGAAAAACTGTTTTTT. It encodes CASSLLVGNEKLFF.

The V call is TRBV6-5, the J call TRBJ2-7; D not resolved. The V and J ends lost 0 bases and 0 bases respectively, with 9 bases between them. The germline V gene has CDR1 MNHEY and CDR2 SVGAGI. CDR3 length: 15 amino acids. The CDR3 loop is CASSYSTSSSYEQYF. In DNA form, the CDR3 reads TGTGCCAGCAGTTACTCGACATCAAGCTCCTACGAGCAGTACTTC.

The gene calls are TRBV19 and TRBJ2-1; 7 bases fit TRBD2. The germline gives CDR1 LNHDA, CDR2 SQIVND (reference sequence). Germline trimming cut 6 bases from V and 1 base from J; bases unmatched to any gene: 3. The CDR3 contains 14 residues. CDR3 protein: CASSLSGSYNEQFF. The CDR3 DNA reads TGTGCCAGTAGCCTTAGCGGGTCCTACAATGAGCAGTTCTTC.

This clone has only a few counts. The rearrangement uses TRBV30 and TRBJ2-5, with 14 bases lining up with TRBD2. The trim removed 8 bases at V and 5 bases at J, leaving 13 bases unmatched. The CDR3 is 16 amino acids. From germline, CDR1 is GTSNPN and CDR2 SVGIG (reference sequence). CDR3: CAKGQGLAGAAETQYF. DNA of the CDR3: TGTGCCAAAGGCCAGGGACTAGCGGGAGCGGCGGAGACCCAGTACTTC.

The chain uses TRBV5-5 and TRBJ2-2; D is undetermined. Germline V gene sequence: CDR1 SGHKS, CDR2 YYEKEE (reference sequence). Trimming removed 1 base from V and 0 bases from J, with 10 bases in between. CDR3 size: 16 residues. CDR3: CASSLWSGPNTGELFF. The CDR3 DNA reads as TGTGCCAGCAGCTTGTGGTCTGGCCCGAACACCGGGGAGCTGTTTTTT. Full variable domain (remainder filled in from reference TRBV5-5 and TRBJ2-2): DAGVTQSPTHLIKTRGQQVTLRCSPISGHKSVSWYQQVLGQGPQFIFQYYEKEERGRGNFPDRFSARQFPNYSSELNVNALLLGDSALYLCASSLWSGPNTGELFFGEGSRLTVL.

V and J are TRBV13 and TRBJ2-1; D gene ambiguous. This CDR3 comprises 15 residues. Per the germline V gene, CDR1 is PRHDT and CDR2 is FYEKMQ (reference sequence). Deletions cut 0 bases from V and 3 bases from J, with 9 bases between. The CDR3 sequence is CASSLGSTGYNEQFF. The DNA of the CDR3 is TGTGCCAGCAGCTTAGGCAGCACGGGCTACAATGAGCAGTTCTTC.

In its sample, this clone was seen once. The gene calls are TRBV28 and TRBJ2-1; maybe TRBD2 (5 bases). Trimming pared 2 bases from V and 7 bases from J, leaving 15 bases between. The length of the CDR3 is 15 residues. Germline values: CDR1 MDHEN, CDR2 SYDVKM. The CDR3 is CASSLPSGGGNEQFF. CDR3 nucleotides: TGTGCCAGCAGTTTACCTAGTGGAGGAGGTAATGAGCAGTTCTTC.

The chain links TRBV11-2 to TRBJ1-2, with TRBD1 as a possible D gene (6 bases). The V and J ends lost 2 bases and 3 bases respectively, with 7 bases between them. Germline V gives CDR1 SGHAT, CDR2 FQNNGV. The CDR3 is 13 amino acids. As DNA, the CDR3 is TGTGCCAGCAGCTTAAACAGGGACTATGGCTACACCTTC. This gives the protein CASSLNRDYGYTF.

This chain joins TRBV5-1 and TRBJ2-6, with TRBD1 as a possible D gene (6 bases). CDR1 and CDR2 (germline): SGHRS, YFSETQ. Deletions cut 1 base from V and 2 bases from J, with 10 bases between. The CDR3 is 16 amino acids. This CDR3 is CASSLSTGTGANVLTF. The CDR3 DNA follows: TGCGCCAGCAGCTTGAGTACAGGGACTGGGGCCAACGTCCTGACTTTC.

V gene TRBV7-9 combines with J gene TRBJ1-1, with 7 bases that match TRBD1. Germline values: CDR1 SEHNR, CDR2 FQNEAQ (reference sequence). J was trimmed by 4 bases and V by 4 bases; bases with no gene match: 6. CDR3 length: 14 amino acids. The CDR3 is CASSSQTGLTEAFF. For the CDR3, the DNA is TGTGCCAGCAGCTCACAGACAGGGCTCACTGAAGCTTTCTTT.

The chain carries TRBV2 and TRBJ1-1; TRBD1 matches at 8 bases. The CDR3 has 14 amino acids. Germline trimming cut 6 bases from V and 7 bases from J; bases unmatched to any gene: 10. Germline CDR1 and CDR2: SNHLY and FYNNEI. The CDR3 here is CASSRDRSSSEAFF. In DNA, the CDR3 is TGTGCCAGCAGCCGGGACAGGTCCTCAAGTGAAGCTTTCTTT.

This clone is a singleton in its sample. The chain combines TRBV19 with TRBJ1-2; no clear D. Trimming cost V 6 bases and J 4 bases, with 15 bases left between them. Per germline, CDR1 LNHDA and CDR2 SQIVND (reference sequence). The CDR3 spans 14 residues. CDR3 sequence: CASSAATALYGYTF. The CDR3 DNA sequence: TGTGCCAGTAGCGCAGCCACAGCTCTCTATGGCTACACCTTC.

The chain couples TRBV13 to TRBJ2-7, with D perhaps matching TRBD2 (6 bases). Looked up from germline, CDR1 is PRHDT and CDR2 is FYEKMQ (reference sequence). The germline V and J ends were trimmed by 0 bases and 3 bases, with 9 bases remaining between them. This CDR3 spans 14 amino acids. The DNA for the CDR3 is TGTGCCAGCAGCTTAGGCCTTAGCGGCTACGAGCAGTACTTC. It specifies CASSLGLSGYEQYF.

CDR3 DNA sequence: TGTGCCAGCAGTTACTCAGGACAGGGACTTAGTGAGCAGTTCTTC. Translation: CASSYSGQGLSEQFF. This chain uses TRBV6-2 or TRBV6-3 with TRBJ2-1; 8 positions agree with TRBD1. Trimming took 0 bases from V and 9 from J; bases not matched to a gene: 7. This CDR3 is 15 amino acids long. In germline, CDR1 is MNHEY, CDR2 SVGEGT.

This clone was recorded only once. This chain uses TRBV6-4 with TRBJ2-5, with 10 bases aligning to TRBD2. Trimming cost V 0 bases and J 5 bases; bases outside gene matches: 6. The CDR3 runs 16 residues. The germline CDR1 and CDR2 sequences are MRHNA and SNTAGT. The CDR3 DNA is TGTGCCAGCAGTGACTCCGCTAGCGGGAGTCTTGAGACCCAGTACTTC. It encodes CASSDSASGSLETQYF.

The CDR3 region is CASSSTGMIGYGYTF. In DNA, the CDR3 is TGTGCCAGCAGCTCCACAGGGATGATTGGGTATGGCTACACCTTC. This sequence joins TRBV28 and TRBJ1-2, with TRBD1 as a possible D gene (6 bases). Germline lookup yields CDR1 MDHEN and CDR2 SYDVKM. The length of the CDR3 is 15 residues. Deletions cut 6 bases from V and 5 bases from J, with 19 bases between.

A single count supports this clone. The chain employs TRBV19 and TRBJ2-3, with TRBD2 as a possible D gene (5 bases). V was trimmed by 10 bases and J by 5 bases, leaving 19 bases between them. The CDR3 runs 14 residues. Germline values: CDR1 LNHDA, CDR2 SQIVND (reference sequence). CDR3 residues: CATRMLGEGDTQYF. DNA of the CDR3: TGTGCCACTCGGATGCTGGGAGAGGGAGATACGCAGTATTTT.

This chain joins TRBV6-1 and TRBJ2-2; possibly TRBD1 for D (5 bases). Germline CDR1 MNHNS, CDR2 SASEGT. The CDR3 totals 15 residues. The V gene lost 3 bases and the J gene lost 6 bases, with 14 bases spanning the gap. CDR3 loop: CASSDNGATPGELFF. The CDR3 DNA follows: TGTGCCAGCAGTGATAATGGGGCCACACCCGGGGAGCTGTTTTTT.

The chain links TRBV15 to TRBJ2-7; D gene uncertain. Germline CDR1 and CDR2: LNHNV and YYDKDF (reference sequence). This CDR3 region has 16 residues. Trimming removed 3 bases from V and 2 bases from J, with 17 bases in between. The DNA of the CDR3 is TGTGCCACCAGCAGTCTCAACTCCGAACGAGCCTACGAGCAGTACTTC. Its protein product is CATSSLNSERAYEQYF.

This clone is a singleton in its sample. In DNA, the CDR3 is TGTGCCAGCAGCTCCAAGCCTGGCTACGAGCAGTACTTC. The encoded protein is CASSSKPGYEQYF. V gene TRBV6-5 combines with J gene TRBJ2-7; D uncertain. The CDR3 is 13 residues long. Trimming removed 6 bases at V and 3 bases at J, with 12 bases between. Germline lookup yields CDR1 MNHEY and CDR2 SVGAGI.

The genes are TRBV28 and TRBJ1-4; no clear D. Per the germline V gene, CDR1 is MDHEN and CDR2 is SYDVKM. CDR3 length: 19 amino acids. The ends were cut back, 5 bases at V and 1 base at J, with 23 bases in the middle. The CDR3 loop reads CASSPDSGGISRTNEKLFF. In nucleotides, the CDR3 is TGTGCCAGCAGTCCAGATTCAGGAGGGATCAGTAGAACTAATGAAAAACTGTTTTTT.